Below, one T cell receptor (beta chain) is given with its context. As yet, its antigen is unknown. This sample was taken from a study of shared clonotypes between healthy human individuals. Across the study: The study used three CD4 naive, three CD4 memory, two CD8 naive and one CD8 memory plate per donor. Whole-study results and caveats: In a handful of donors, approximately 5% of naive CD4 clonotypes appeared in common.

Profiling relied on immunoSEQ multiplex PCR, and the TCRdb table lists in-frame clones only, not all of them. This sample has 550,000 to 700,000 clones; approximately 73% occur once, and the top ten carry around 1.7%. CDR3 length: 14 amino acids. Trimming took 3 bases from V and 1 from J, leaving 9 bases between them. In germline, CDR1 is LNHDA, CDR2 SQIVND (reference sequence). This clonotype originated in a woman in her thirties in good health. This rearrangement joins TRBV19 to TRBJ1-1; D is undetermined. Sequences were obtained from memory CD4+ T cells sorted from blood. Documented subset: CD45RA-negative fraction. This CDR3 is CASSIRRRNTEAFF. The CDR3 DNA sequence: TGTGCCAGTAGTATTCGCAGGCGGAACACTGAAGCTTTCTTT.